What follows describes a single T cell receptor (beta chain). What this receptor recognizes is not known. The record has no base qualities; no much larger clone is one base away. TCR CDR3 regions were amplified from genomic DNA by multiplex PCR using the deep immunoSEQ assay. Genomic DNA extracted from each cell subset was distributed evenly over all wells of several immunoSEQ 96-well plates, and each plate served as one replicate. For sorted subsets, 200 to 250 ng of genomic DNA, equivalent to 25,000 to 30,000 T cell genomes, went into each replicate PCR. Purified libraries were measured with a Qubit 3.0 fluorometer, size-checked on a Bioanalyzer 2100, and measured again with the KAPA Library Quantification kit. Every immunoSEQ 96-well plate was sequenced on a separate single-read 150-cycle Illumina NextSeq 550 flow cell. Turning to the authors' computational methods: Because the immunoSEQ output included only junctional sequences and no quality scores, the filtering could not be the same as the filtering used for full-length reads. Sequences were annotated with PyIR, a Python wrapper for IgBLAST v1.9, using IMGT germline references to assign V/J genes and CDR3. Reads were removed for weak V/J assignments (E-value above 1e-6), missing CDR3, stop codons, out-of-frame junctions, or ambiguous translated residues. V3J clonotypes were defined as sequences sharing an identical inferred V gene, J gene, and CDR3 amino acid sequence. The percentage overlap between two repertoires was calculated by dividing the number of shared unique clonotypes by the size of the smaller repertoire. RTK rarefaction, the Chao1 estimator, and Recon v2.1 estimates of unobserved clonotypes were used to assess repertoire richness. OLGA was used to compute generation probabilities for all TCRbeta clonotypes that the gDNA method yielded from several donors. TCRdb limited this immuneACCESS table to in-frame rearrangements with V and J called. A share of clones is missing; checked studies link under half to unresolved V genes, and the rest is unexplained. V, J and clone size were drawn from that table, and D and trimming were deduced from the DNA. Within this sample are more than 1 million clones, with 75% to 80% of them counted one time only. About 0.52% of the sample goes to the ten largest clones.

The donors were healthy, HIV-negative adults who had no recently reported acute infections or vaccinations. All donors were Caucasian adults living in Nashville, Tennessee, USA. CD4+ T cells were enriched by magnetic negative selection, after which naive cells were positively selected on CD45RA and the negative fraction was taken as the memory subset. Blood was collected by leukapheresis, and PBMCs were isolated by Ficoll-Histopaque density gradient centrifugation and then cryopreserved in liquid nitrogen vapor phase. Analytical flow cytometry was used to check the purity and quantity of each magnetically sorted T cell population. Genomic DNA was isolated from every sorted fraction and measured by UV absorbance on a Nanodrop 2000c. The data were taken from a study of shared clonotypes between healthy human individuals (dated by TCRdb to 2018 to 2020). Notes on the research overall: The cohort included a few men and a couple of women between 18 and 49 years of age. Per donor, three plates each were used for CD4 naive and CD4 memory, two for CD8 naive, and one for CD8 memory. The study deeply sequenced blood TCR repertoires of 5 or 6 healthy adults to estimate repertoire size and the extent of clonotype sharing between individuals. To increase sequencing depth and limit assay-specific biases, different laboratories used diverse techniques to prepare libraries and sequence TCR repertoires. Leukapheresis yielded between about 0.85 and 10 billion PBMCs per donor.

The germline V gene (reference sequence) yields LNHNV for CDR1 and YYDKDF for CDR2. CDR3 length: 15 amino acids, cysteine to phenylalanine. Only the CDR3 DNA stays, 45 bases, in frame from base 1. Ends trimmed: V by 1 base, J by 6 bases; bases unmatched to a gene: 8. The study at large found these results: Compared with non-shared clonotypes, the clonotypes found in all four sorted-subset donors had higher generation probabilities. Pairwise subsampling indicated that sequencing depth was expected to affect the degree of clonotype sharing among donors. Naive subsets generally had larger estimated clonotype richness than memory subsets did. Across a handful of donors, approximately 4.6% of naive CD4, roughly 3.5% of naive CD8, approximately 2.5% of memory CD4, and 0.4% of memory CD8 clonotypes were shared. The small number of donors limited the genetic and exposure-history diversity represented. Even with the large sequencing depth, rarefaction of the sorted-subset datasets indicated that sequencing was incomplete. Only blood was sampled, and tissue TCR repertoires likely differ from those in blood.

The chain joins TRBV15 to TRBJ2-7, with TRBD1 matching 8 junction bases. The clonotype comes from a man between 18 and 29 years old in good health. Some clones in this sample may be carry-over from other donors' samples. The specimen sequenced was memory CD4+ T cells from PBMCs. Per the publication, the cell subset or site label means: CD45RA-negative fraction. Here is the DNA: TGTGCCACCAGCAGAGGAGGGCAGGGGGCGAGCGAGCAGTACTTC. The translation is CATSRGGQGASEQYF.